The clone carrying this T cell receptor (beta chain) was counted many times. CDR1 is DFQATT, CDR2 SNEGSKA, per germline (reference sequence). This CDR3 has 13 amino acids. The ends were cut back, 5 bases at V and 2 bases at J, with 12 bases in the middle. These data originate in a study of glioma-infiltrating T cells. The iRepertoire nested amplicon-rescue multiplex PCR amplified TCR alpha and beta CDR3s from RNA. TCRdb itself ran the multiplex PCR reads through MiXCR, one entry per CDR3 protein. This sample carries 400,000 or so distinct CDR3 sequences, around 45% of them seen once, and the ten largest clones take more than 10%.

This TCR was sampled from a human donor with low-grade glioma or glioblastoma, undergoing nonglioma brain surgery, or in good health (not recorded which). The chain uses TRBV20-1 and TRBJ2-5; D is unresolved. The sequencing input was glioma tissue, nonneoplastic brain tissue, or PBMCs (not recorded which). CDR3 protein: CSAVQSTQETQYF. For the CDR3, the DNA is TGCAGTGCTGTCCAATCAACTCAAGAGACCCAGTACTTC.